This T cell receptor beta chain was recorded in a study of OX40 agonist ivuxolimab in advanced cancers. The data were produced by immunoSEQ multiplex PCR, yet TCRdb's version contains in-frame clones alone and is incomplete. The sample records fewer than 65,000 clones, roughly 89% being singletons. This CDR3 has 11 amino acids. Germline V gene sequence: CDR1 DFQATT, CDR2 SNEGSKA (reference sequence). Trimming stripped 5 bases from V and 4 bases from J, with 9 bases between. The rearrangement joins TRBV20-1 to TRBJ2-7, with a possible D match to TRBD1 (6 bases). This material consisted of CD4+ or CD8+ T cells sorted from blood, taken in a trial of the OX40 agonist ivuxolimab. The source is an adult with an advanced solid tumor such as melanoma, head and neck, liver or kidney cancer. The CDR3 DNA is TGCAGTGCTGAGGACAGTTACGAGCAGTACTTC. This encodes CSAEDSYEQYF.